This entry lists 30 T cell receptor beta chains sequenced from one sample in a study of blood T cell repertoires in COVID-19. Sequencing was performed with immunoSEQ multiplex PCR; in TCRdb, only in-frame clones are kept and a portion is missing. The sample records about 80,000 clones, approximately 91% being singletons. The sequenced material came from peripheral blood. The receptor source for this set is a man aged 70-80 years with active or convalescent COVID-19.

The J gene is TRBJ2-2, the V gene TRBV27; perhaps TRBD2 as D (5 bases). Trimming removed 3 bases at V and 6 bases at J, with 17 bases between. Per germline, CDR1 MNHEY and CDR2 SMNVEV (reference sequence). CDR3 length: 16 amino acids. CDR3 nucleotides: TGTGCCAGCAGTTTCGTGTCCCCTAGTAGCGCCGGGGAGCTGTTTTTT. It specifies CASSFVSPSSAGELFF.

In DNA, the CDR3 is TGTGCCATCAGACAGGGTTCAGGGAATGAGCAGTTCTTC. Translated, it gives CAIRQGSGNEQFF. This sequence joins TRBV10-3 and TRBJ2-1; TRBD1 is a possible D gene (6 bases). Germline loops: CDR1 ENHRY, CDR2 SYGVKD. Trimming stripped 6 bases from V and 7 bases from J, with 13 bases between. CDR3 size: 13 residues.

The J gene is TRBJ2-1, the V gene TRBV10-3; possible D gene TRBD2, 5 bases. The germline V and J ends were trimmed by 6 bases and 0 bases, with 9 bases remaining between them. CDR3 size: 14 residues. Germline CDR1 is ENHRY and CDR2 is SYGVKD. The CDR3 loop is CAISGVSSYNEQFF. The CDR3 bases are TGTGCCATCAGCGGGGTAAGCTCCTACAATGAGCAGTTCTTC.

This clone was detected only once. This chain connects TRBV4-1 to TRBJ2-3, with D hard to call. The CDR3 has 14 amino acids. Looked up from germline, CDR1 is MGHRA and CDR2 is YSYEKL. Trimming removed 5 bases from V and 1 base from J, with 10 bases in between. CDR3 region: CASSSPGGTDTQYF. For the CDR3, the DNA is TGCGCCAGCAGCTCCCCCGGAGGCACAGATACGCAGTATTTT.

CDR3 amino acids: CASSYRGGGTDTQYF. DNA of the CDR3: TGTGCCAGCAGTTACCGGGGTGGAGGCACAGATACGCAGTATTTT. J is TRBJ2-3 and V is TRBV28; possible D gene TRBD2, 5 bases. The V and J ends lost 4 bases and 1 base respectively, with 12 bases between them. CDR3 size: 15 residues. The V gene's germline CDR1 is MDHEN and CDR2 SYDVKM.

This clone was detected only once. The rearrangement joins TRBV30 to TRBJ2-1, with no clear D. In germline, CDR1 is GTSNPN, CDR2 SVGIG (reference sequence). Trimming cost V 1 base and J 8 bases, with 9 bases left between them. The CDR3 loop spans 12 amino acids. The CDR3 DNA reads TGTGCCTGGAGTGGCAGAGGTGATGAGCAGTTCTTC. Translation gives CAWSGRGDEQFF.

The chain couples TRBV18 to TRBJ1-5; the match to TRBD1 covers 7 bases. In germline, CDR1 is KGHSH, CDR2 LQKENI. The CDR3 runs to 16 residues. With V trimmed by 4 bases and J by 2 bases, 8 bases remained unmatched. This chain's CDR3 is CASSLGDRVGNQPQHF. CDR3 nucleotides: TGTGCCAGCTCACTCGGTGACAGGGTTGGCAATCAGCCCCAGCATTTT.

The sample holds one count of this clone. The V and J genes are TRBV30 and TRBJ1-5, with 9 bases matching TRBD1. CDR3 length: 15 residues. V lost 3 bases, J lost 2 bases, and 5 bases stayed unmatched. Germline V lookup: CDR1 GTSNPN, CDR2 SVGIG (reference sequence). Here the CDR3 DNA reads TGTGCCTGGAGCCTCCGGACAGGGGGCAATCAGCCCCAGCATTTT. Protein sequence: CAWSLRTGGNQPQHF. The full variable domain, rest sourced from reference TRBV30 and TRBJ1-5, is SQTIHQWPATLVQPVGSPLSLECTVEGTSNPNLYWYRQAAGRGLQLLFYSVGIGQISSEVPQNLSASRPQDRQFILSSKKLLLSDSGFYLCAWSLRTGGNQPQHFGDGTRLSIL.

The chain is built from TRBV9 and TRBJ1-5; 10 nucleotides line up with TRBD1. The CDR3 runs to 16 residues. V shed 4 bases, J shed 4 bases, and the junction held 8 bases outside the gene matches. Germline V gives CDR1 SGDLS, CDR2 YYNGEE. This CDR3 is CASSPQDRGSNQPQHF. Written as DNA, the CDR3 is TGTGCCAGCAGCCCTCAGGACAGGGGGAGTAATCAGCCCCAGCATTTT.

The chain employs TRBV4-3 and TRBJ1-1, with a weak D call TRBD1 (6 bases). The CDR3 is made up of 13 amino acids. CDR1 LGHNA and CDR2 YSLEER come from the germline V gene. V gave up 5 bases and J gave up 7 bases, with 14 bases separating them. The chain's CDR3 is CASSSWGPGEAFF. The CDR3 nucleotides read TGCGCCAGCAGCTCGTGGGGGCCTGGTGAAGCTTTCTTT.

V and J are TRBV18 and TRBJ2-1; 8 bases line up with TRBD1. The CDR3 totals 15 residues. Losses at the gene ends were 3 bases for V and 1 base for J; bases not matched to a gene: 2. Germline assignment: CDR1 KGHSH and CDR2 LQKENI. The CDR3 nucleotides are TGTGCCAGCTCACCGGGACAGGTTTCCTACAATGAGCAGTTCTTC. It codes for CASSPGQVSYNEQFF.

The gene calls are TRBV29-1 and TRBJ1-3; D remains unclear. CDR1 and CDR2 from the germline V gene are SQVTM and ANQGSEA. V was cut by 7 bases and J by 0 bases, with 7 bases left in between. This CDR3 is 12 amino acids long. CDR3 amino acids: CSGESSGNTIYF. CDR3 nucleotide sequence: TGCAGCGGGGAGAGCTCTGGAAACACCATATATTTT.

This chain links TRBV30 with TRBJ1-3; no definite D call. Trimming pared 3 bases from V and 1 base from J, leaving 7 bases between. The CDR3 extends over 13 amino acids. Germline V lookup: CDR1 GTSNPN, CDR2 SVGIG (reference sequence). Here the CDR3 DNA reads TGTGCCTGGAGACCGGGGTCTGGAAACACCATATATTTT. Protein: CAWRPGSGNTIYF.

The V call is TRBV29-1, the J call TRBJ2-1; TRBD2 matches at 8 bases. The CDR3 loop spans 16 amino acids. The ends lost 2 bases at V and 0 bases at J; junction bases unmatched: 6. Per the germline V gene, CDR1 is SQVTM and CDR2 is ANQGSEA. CDR3 DNA sequence: TGCAGCGTTGAACCCGGGGGGGGGAGCTCCTACAATGAGCAGTTCTTC. The encoded protein is CSVEPGGGSSYNEQFF.

This clone was counted once. As DNA, the CDR3 is TGTGCCAGCAGAGCCGACAAATCCTATGGCTACACCTTC. Its protein is CASRADKSYGYTF. The chain employs TRBV6-5 and TRBJ1-2, with unresolved D. V lost 6 bases and J 4 bases, leaving 12 bases between the germline ends. The CDR3 runs to 13 residues. The germline gives CDR1 MNHEY, CDR2 SVGAGI.

The chain joins TRBV28 to TRBJ2-7, with D unclear. CDR3 size: 16 residues. Germline V gene sequence: CDR1 MDHEN, CDR2 SYDVKM. With 6 bases removed from V and 1 base from J, the gap between germline ends came to 19 bases. CDR3 in amino acids: CASSPRAGWNSYEQYF. The CDR3 nucleotides are TGTGCCAGCAGCCCTCGAGCAGGCTGGAATTCCTACGAGCAGTACTTC.

The chain employs TRBV5-1 and TRBJ1-6; 7 bases map to TRBD1. After removal of 1 base from V and 2 bases from J, the junction contained 0 bases not matched to a gene. CDR1 is SGHRS and CDR2 is YFSETQ in the germline V gene. This CDR3 is 15 amino acids long. Written as DNA, the CDR3 is TGCGCCAGCAGCTTGCAGGGGGCCTATAATTCACCCCTCCACTTT. Residues: CASSLQGAYNSPLHF.

This chain joins TRBV6-2 or TRBV6-3 and TRBJ1-6; 10 bases fit TRBD1. J gave up 8 bases and V 4 bases, and 8 bases lay outside the gene matches. In germline, CDR1 is MNHEY, CDR2 SVGEGT. CDR3 length: 16 amino acids. The CDR3 sequence is CASSSPTGGTDSPLHF. CDR3 coding DNA: TGTGCCAGCAGTTCCCCGACAGGGGGCACGGATTCACCCCTCCACTTT.

This clone was seen only a few times. CDR3 amino acids: CASSLGTGIITYEQYF. CDR3 nucleotide sequence: TGTGCCAGCAGCCTCGGGACAGGGATCATTACCTACGAGCAGTACTTC. This chain uses TRBV5-4 with TRBJ2-7; 9 bases fit TRBD1. Germline V lookup: CDR1 SGHNT, CDR2 YYREEE (reference sequence). The CDR3 has 16 residues. The ends lost 4 bases at V and 2 bases at J; junction bases unmatched: 10.

The gene calls are TRBV7-2 and TRBJ1-5, with D perhaps matching TRBD1 (6 bases). CDR3 length: 14 residues. V dropped 5 bases and J dropped 2 bases, with 10 bases sitting between them. Germline CDR1 reads SGHTA; CDR2 reads FQGNSA. The CDR3 loop is CASSGHRGNQPQHF. Written as DNA, the CDR3 is TGTGCCAGCAGCGGGCACAGGGGCAATCAGCCCCAGCATTTT.

The rearrangement uses TRBV4-3 and TRBJ1-5, with D perhaps matching TRBD1 (5 bases). CDR3 length: 15 residues. Looked up from germline, CDR1 is LGHNA and CDR2 is YSLEER. V was pared by 0 bases and J by 2 bases, with 8 bases between. CDR3 sequence reads: CASSQDSRGNQPQHF. The CDR3 DNA sequence: TGCGCCAGCAGCCAAGATTCCAGGGGCAATCAGCCCCAGCATTTT.

In this sample, this clone turned up once. The chain is built from TRBV4-3 and TRBJ2-2; 8 positions match TRBD1. The CDR3 loop spans 18 amino acids. Trimming took 0 bases from V and 7 from J; bases not matched to a gene: 13. Germline CDR1 and CDR2: LGHNA and YSLEER. The CDR3 protein is CASSQEGQVATLSGELFF. CDR3 nucleotide sequence: TGCGCCAGCAGCCAAGAGGGACAGGTGGCCACTCTAAGCGGGGAGCTGTTTTTT.

V is TRBV7-6 and J is TRBJ1-1, with D perhaps TRBD1 (5 bases). Trimming removed 5 bases from V and 11 bases from J, with 18 bases in between. Germline loops: CDR1 SGHVS, CDR2 FNYEAQ. CDR3 length equals 13 residues. This CDR3 is CASSLRWGEGAFF. CDR3 nucleotides: TGTGCCAGCAGCCTCAGGTGGGGGGAAGGCGCTTTCTTT. Full variable domain (missing parts from reference TRBV7-6 and TRBJ1-1): GAGVSQSPRYKVTKRGQDVALRCDPISGHVSLYWYRQALGQGPEFLTYFNYEAQQDKSGLPNDRFSAERPEGSISTLTIQRTEQRDSAMYRCASSLRWGEGAFFGQGTRLTVV.

The V gene is TRBV9, the J gene TRBJ1-4, with D possibly being TRBD1 (6 bases). Germline V gene sequence: CDR1 SGDLS, CDR2 YYNGEE. The CDR3 runs to 16 residues. With 0 bases removed from V and 3 bases from J, the gap between germline ends came to 12 bases. The CDR3 coding sequence is TGTGCCAGCAGCGTAGTTTACGGACAGCCTAATGAAAAACTGTTTTTT. Encoded protein: CASSVVYGQPNEKLFF.

This chain joins TRBV18 and TRBJ1-2; D remains ambiguous. The CDR3 has 15 amino acids. Germline CDR1 KGHSH, CDR2 LQKENI. Trimming shortened V by 0 bases and J by 2 bases, and 10 bases separated the two germline ends. The chain's CDR3 is CASSPPGGSNYGYTF. In nucleotides, the CDR3 is TGTGCCAGCTCACCACCGGGCGGGTCGAACTATGGCTACACCTTC.

The gene calls are TRBV19 and TRBJ2-5, with D possibly matching TRBD1 (6 bases). Germline V gene data show CDR1 as LNHDA and CDR2 as SQIVND (reference sequence). V dropped 4 bases and J dropped 5 bases, with 20 bases sitting between them. CDR3 length equals 16 residues. CDR3 sequence (DNA): TGTGCCAGTAGTAGTGCGACAGGCGCAGTTGGGGAGACCCAGTACTTC. This codes for CASSSATGAVGETQYF.

The chain carries TRBV6-5 and TRBJ2-5; 9 positions match TRBD1. The V and J ends lost 0 bases and 5 bases, in that order; junction bases with no gene match: 4. Per the germline V gene, CDR1 is MNHEY and CDR2 is SVGAGI. This CDR3 spans 15 amino acids. The CDR3 region has the DNA TGTGCCAGCAGTTACTCGGGACAGGGATTCGAGACCCAGTACTTC. Its translation: CASSYSGQGFETQYF.

This chain connects TRBV9 to TRBJ2-5; 9 positions agree with TRBD2. The CDR3 covers 15 residues. Germline-derived CDR1 and CDR2 are SGDLS and YYNGEE. Trimming removed 4 bases from V and 4 bases from J; junction bases left unmatched: 8. CDR3: CASSPGSGGSETQYF. The CDR3 DNA is TGTGCCAGCAGCCCCGGTAGCGGGGGTTCAGAGACCCAGTACTTC.

The V gene is TRBV7-2, the J gene TRBJ1-1; D not resolved. Germline V gene lookup returns CDR1 SGHTA and CDR2 FQGNSA. The germline V and J ends were trimmed by 1 base and 4 bases, with 10 bases remaining between them. The CDR3 has 14 amino acids. CDR3 sequence reads: CASSLVAGSTEAFF. For the CDR3, the DNA is TGTGCCAGCAGCTTAGTGGCAGGTAGCACTGAAGCTTTCTTT.

The J gene is TRBJ1-3, the V gene TRBV12-3 or TRBV12-4; D remains unclear. The V and J ends lost 5 bases and 3 bases respectively, with 8 bases between them. CDR3 length: 13 residues. CDR3 loop: CASSAGYGNTIYF. The CDR3 nucleotides read TGTGCCAGCAGTGCGGGGTATGGAAACACCATATATTTT.